The entry that follows covers one T cell receptor beta chain sequence. V gave up 0 bases and J gave up 2 bases; unmatched junction bases: 15. CDR3 size: 20 residues. From germline, CDR1 is LGHNA and CDR2 YNFKEQ. This record comes from a study of OX40 agonist ivuxolimab in advanced cancers. Patients were ineligible given autoimmune disease history or systemic immunosuppression. Libraries were prepared by immunoSEQ multiplex PCR; TCRdb keeps only in-frame clonotypes and omits some of them. In the table there are about 46,000 clones, more than 85% of which are singletons. The V gene is TRBV4-2, the J gene TRBJ1-5, with TRBD1 matching over 8 bases. The material sequenced was CD4+ or CD8+ T cells sorted from blood, taken in a trial of the OX40 agonist ivuxolimab. The TCR originated in an adult with an advanced solid tumor such as melanoma, head and neck, liver or kidney cancer. The CDR3 nucleotides read TGTGCCAGCAGCCAAGATGGTTGGGACAGGAGCTTATATGGCAATCAGCCCCAGCATTTT. Its protein is CASSQDGWDRSLYGNQPQHF.